The 21 T cell receptor beta chains below were found in one sample sequenced in a study of radiation and T cells in renal cell carcinoma. This table comes from immunoSEQ multiplex PCR, and its TCRdb copy is limited to in-frame clones, with some not included. This sample has fewer than 150,000 clones, with about 88% found just once. The sample's time point: blood 2 weeks post-SBRT. Treatment denoted: 15 Gy SBRT to primary tumor, nephrectomy 4 weeks later. The sample consisted of blood, taken from a patient whose treatment included radiotherapy and nephrectomy. These receptors all stem from an older woman with renal cell carcinoma.

This chain uses TRBV19 with TRBJ1-5, with D uncertain. The V and J ends lost 5 bases and 0 bases respectively, with 5 bases between them. This CDR3 region has 13 residues. CDR1 and CDR2 (germline): LNHDA, SQIVND (reference sequence). CDR3 bases: TGTGCCAGTAGTGACTATAGCAATCAGCCCCAGCATTTT. This gives the protein CASSDYSNQPQHF.

V and J are TRBV19 and TRBJ2-4; D unclear. Per the germline V gene, CDR1 is LNHDA and CDR2 is SQIVND (reference sequence). CDR3 length: 16 residues. Trimming shortened V by 0 bases and J by 2 bases, and 11 bases separated the two germline ends. The CDR3 region is CASSIDSSGSKNIQYF. CDR3 bases: TGTGCCAGTAGTATAGACAGCTCCGGATCCAAAAACATTCAGTACTTC.

J is TRBJ1-2 and V is TRBV29-1, with 10 bases that match TRBD1. CDR1 is SQVTM, CDR2 ANQGSEA, per germline. The trim removed 2 bases at V and 13 bases at J, leaving 4 bases unmatched. The CDR3 consists of 11 residues. DNA for the CDR3: TGCAGCGTTGAAAGACAGGGGGCGTTCACCTTC. Amino acids: CSVERQGAFTF.

This clone appeared once. This sequence joins TRBV5-1 and TRBJ1-1; D not resolved. The CDR3 is 14 amino acids. V shed 5 bases and J shed 1 base, with 12 bases lying between them. Germline CDR1 is SGHRS and CDR2 is YFSETQ. The DNA for the CDR3 is TGCGCCAGCAGTCCCGGGGTTTCGAACACTGAAGCTTTCTTT. This translates into CASSPGVSNTEAFF.

CDR3 DNA: TGTGCCAGCAGCCGAGGGACCAATTCACCCCTCCACTTT. This codes for CASSRGTNSPLHF. This sequence joins TRBV6-6 and TRBJ1-6; tentatively, D is TRBD1 (5 bases). There are 13 residues in the CDR3. V was trimmed by 6 bases and J by 7 bases, leaving 10 bases between them. CDR1 is MNHNY, CDR2 SVGAGI, per germline (reference sequence).

Notes on this clone: Other DNA variants within this sample encode the same CDR3. The DNA of the CDR3 is TGTGCCAGCAGGATCTCTGGGACAGGGGCGGCAGCTTTCTTT. It is translated as CASRISGTGAAAFF. This sequence joins TRBV28 and TRBJ1-1; 10 bases match TRBD1. V was clipped by 6 bases and J by 10 bases; unmatched bases: 11. The CDR3 spans 14 residues. CDR1 and CDR2 (germline): MDHEN, SYDVKM.

V and J are TRBV9 and TRBJ1-5; tentative D call: TRBD1 (5 bases). V dropped 4 bases and J dropped 9 bases, with 20 bases sitting between them. Per germline, CDR1 SGDLS and CDR2 YYNGEE. The CDR3 length is 15 residues. The CDR3 spells CASSSVGDRRAPQHF. The CDR3 DNA reads TGTGCCAGCAGCTCCGTCGGGGACCGCAGAGCGCCCCAGCATTTT.

The chain is built from TRBV5-1 and TRBJ2-1; 9 nucleotides match TRBD2. The CDR3 totals 17 residues. The V gene's germline CDR1 is SGHRS and CDR2 YFSETQ. V gave up 0 bases and J gave up 4 bases; unmatched junction bases: 8. The CDR3 DNA is TGCGCCAGCAGCTTGGGACTAGCGGCAAAAAGTTACAATGAGCAGTTCTTC. Its translation: CASSLGLAAKSYNEQFF.

The CDR3 nucleotides are TGTGCCAGTAGTAAGGGACAGGGGGCGAACACCGGGGAGCTGTTTTTT. Its protein product is CASSKGQGANTGELFF. The J gene is TRBJ2-2, the V gene TRBV19; 11 positions match TRBD1. The ends lost 4 bases at V and 0 bases at J; junction bases unmatched: 1. Germline V gene sequence: CDR1 LNHDA, CDR2 SQIVND (reference sequence). The CDR3 consists of 16 residues.

This chain links TRBV28 with TRBJ2-5; 9 nucleotides match TRBD1. Germline V gene data show CDR1 as MDHEN and CDR2 as SYDVKM. The CDR3 has 16 amino acids. The V and J ends lost 4 bases and 4 bases, in that order; junction bases with no gene match: 10. CDR3 sequence reads: CASSSTTQGARETQYF. The CDR3 DNA reads TGTGCCAGCAGTTCAACAACACAGGGGGCGCGAGAGACCCAGTACTTC. Using reference TRBV28 and TRBJ2-5 for the parts outside the CDR3, the full variable domain is DVKVTQSSRYLVKRTGEKVFLECVQDMDHENMFWYRQDPGLGLRLIYFSYDVKMKEKGDIPEGYSVSREKKERFSLILESASTNQTSMYLCASSSTTQGARETQYFGPGTRLLVL.

This chain links TRBV5-1 with TRBJ1-3; D unresolved. The V end lost 0 bases, the J end lost 1 base, and 5 bases lay between the germline ends. The CDR3 length is 14 residues. Germline lookup yields CDR1 SGHRS and CDR2 YFSETQ. The CDR3 here is CASSLAASGNTIYF. In DNA, the CDR3 is TGCGCCAGCAGCTTGGCTGCGTCTGGAAACACCATATATTTT.

This clone was observed a single time. V and J are TRBV30 and TRBJ2-5, with 12 nucleotides matching TRBD2. Germline V gene sequence: CDR1 GTSNPN, CDR2 SVGIG (reference sequence). The CDR3 loop spans 14 amino acids. V lost 0 bases and J lost 4; bases outside the gene matches: 0. This chain's CDR3 is CAWSVLAGGETQYF. In nucleotides, the CDR3 is TGTGCCTGGAGTGTACTAGCGGGGGGAGAGACCCAGTACTTC. The full variable domain, completed using reference TRBV30 and TRBJ2-5, is SQTIHQWPATLVQPVGSPLSLECTVEGTSNPNLYWYRQAAGRGLQLLFYSVGIGQISSEVPQNLSASRPQDRQFILSSKKLLLSDSGFYLCAWSVLAGGETQYFGPGTRLLVL.

The chain uses TRBV15 and TRBJ2-2; D not resolved. This CDR3 region has 13 residues. Germline assignment: CDR1 LNHNV and CDR2 YYDKDF (reference sequence). Trimming cost V 4 bases and J 6 bases, with 9 bases left between them. The CDR3 coding sequence is TGTGCCACCAGCACCCTCTACGCCGGGGAGCTGTTTTTT. It specifies CATSTLYAGELFF.

The V gene is TRBV6-1, the J gene TRBJ1-4; tentatively, D is TRBD1 (6 bases). V dropped 0 bases and J dropped 8 bases, with 22 bases sitting between them. CDR3 length equals 18 residues. The germline CDR1 and CDR2 sequences are MNHNS and SASEGT. The CDR3 protein is CASSEALTGIGKREKLFF. The CDR3 DNA sequence: TGTGCCAGCAGTGAAGCGCTAACAGGGATTGGGAAGAGGGAAAAACTGTTTTTT.

The chain combines TRBV5-8 with TRBJ2-3; 8 bases are a match to TRBD2. Germline V gene data show CDR1 as SGHTS and CDR2 as YDEGEE. After removal of 0 bases from V and 2 bases from J, the junction contained 11 bases not matched to a gene. CDR3 size: 18 residues. CDR3 loop: CASSLAQLAVTNTDTQYF. As DNA, the CDR3 is TGTGCCAGCAGCTTGGCCCAACTAGCGGTTACGAACACAGATACGCAGTATTTT.

This chain joins TRBV2 and TRBJ1-2; tentatively, D is TRBD1 (5 bases). The germline gives CDR1 SNHLY, CDR2 FYNNEI. V was cut by 6 bases and J by 8 bases, with 10 bases left in between. This CDR3 comprises 11 residues. The CDR3 coding sequence is TGTGCCAGCAGGCAAGGGGTCGGCTACACCTTC. It yields the protein CASRQGVGYTF.

CDR3 residues: CATSREALRLSYNEQFF. As DNA, the CDR3 is TGTGCCACCAGCAGAGAGGCCTTGAGGCTCTCCTACAATGAGCAGTTCTTC. This chain uses TRBV15 with TRBJ2-1; D ambiguous. CDR1 LNHNV and CDR2 YYDKDF come from the germline V gene (reference sequence). V lost 0 bases and J 0 bases, leaving 12 bases between the germline ends. This CDR3 is built from 17 residues.

The chain employs TRBV28 and TRBJ2-1, with 9 bases identical to TRBD1. The CDR3 totals 14 residues. Germline V gene lookup returns CDR1 MDHEN and CDR2 SYDVKM. The J segment lost 5 bases and the V segment lost 5 bases, leaving 4 bases of the junction unmatched. The CDR3 here is CASSPDRGHNEQFF. The CDR3 nucleotides read TGTGCCAGCAGTCCGGACAGGGGTCACAATGAGCAGTTCTTC. Variable domain in full (rest from reference TRBV28 and TRBJ2-1): DVKVTQSSRYLVKRTGEKVFLECVQDMDHENMFWYRQDPGLGLRLIYFSYDVKMKEKGDIPEGYSVSREKKERFSLILESASTNQTSMYLCASSPDRGHNEQFFGPGTRLTVL.

The chain links TRBV7-6 to TRBJ1-2, with D hard to call. The CDR3 consists of 13 residues. The V and J ends lost 4 bases and 5 bases respectively, with 11 bases between them. Germline V lookup: CDR1 SGHVS, CDR2 FNYEAQ. The CDR3 region is CASSSNRLYGYTF. The CDR3, as DNA: TGTGCCAGCAGCTCCAATCGTCTATATGGCTACACCTTC.

The genes are TRBV10-3 and TRBJ1-6, with a tentative D call TRBD1 (5 bases). Germline CDR1 reads ENHRY; CDR2 reads SYGVKD. V lost 4 bases, J lost 8 bases, and 12 bases lay in between. The CDR3 length is 14 residues. The CDR3 bases are TGTGCCATCAGTGTTAGTCAGGGTGATTCACCCCTCCACTTT. Its translation is CAISVSQGDSPLHF.

The V and J genes are TRBV5-6 and TRBJ2-3, with TRBD2 matching 8 bases. The CDR3 length is 14 residues. Trimming took 6 bases from V and 6 from J; bases not matched to a gene: 9. Germline V gives CDR1 SGHDT, CDR2 YYEEEE. Here the CDR3 DNA reads TGTGCCAGCACCCTTAGCGGGGTCAGGGATACGCAGTATTTT. The encoded protein is CASTLSGVRDTQYF.